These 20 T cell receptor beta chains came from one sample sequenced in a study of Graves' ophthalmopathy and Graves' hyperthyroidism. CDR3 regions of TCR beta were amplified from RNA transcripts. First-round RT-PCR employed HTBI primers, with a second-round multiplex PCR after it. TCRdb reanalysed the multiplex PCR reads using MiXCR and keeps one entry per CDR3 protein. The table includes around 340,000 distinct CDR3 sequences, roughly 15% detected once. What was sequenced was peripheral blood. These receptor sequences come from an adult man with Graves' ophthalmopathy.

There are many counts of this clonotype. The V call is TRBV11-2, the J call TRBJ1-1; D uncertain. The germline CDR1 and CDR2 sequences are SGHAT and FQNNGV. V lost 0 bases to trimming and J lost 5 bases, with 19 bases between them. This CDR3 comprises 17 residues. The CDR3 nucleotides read TGTGCCAGCAGCTTAGAGAGTCGGGGAACCGTGAGGACTGAAGCTTTCTTT. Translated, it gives CASSLESRGTVRTEAFF.

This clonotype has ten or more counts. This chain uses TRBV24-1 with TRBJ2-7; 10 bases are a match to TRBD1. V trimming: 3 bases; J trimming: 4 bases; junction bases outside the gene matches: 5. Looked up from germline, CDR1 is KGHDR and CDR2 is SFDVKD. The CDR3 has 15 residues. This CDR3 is CATSDPGTGDYEQYF. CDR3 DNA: TGTGCCACCAGTGATCCCGGGACAGGGGATTACGAGCAGTACTTC.

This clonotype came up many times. In DNA form, the CDR3 reads TGTGCCAGCAGCTTATCGGACGGGACCTACGAGCAGTACTTC. Its protein product is CASSLSDGTYEQYF. The rearrangement uses TRBV7-3 and TRBJ2-7; possibly TRBD2 for D (5 bases). Germline loops: CDR1 SGHTA, CDR2 FQGTGA. The CDR3 runs to 14 residues. The V end was cut by 2 bases, the J end by 2 bases, with 10 bases between.

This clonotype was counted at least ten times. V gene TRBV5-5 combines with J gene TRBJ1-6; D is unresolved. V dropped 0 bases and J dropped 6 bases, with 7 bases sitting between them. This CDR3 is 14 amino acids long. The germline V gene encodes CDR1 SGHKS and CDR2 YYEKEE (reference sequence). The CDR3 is CASSLVETNSPLHF. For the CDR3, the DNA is TGTGCCAGCAGCTTGGTGGAGACTAATTCACCCCTCCACTTT.

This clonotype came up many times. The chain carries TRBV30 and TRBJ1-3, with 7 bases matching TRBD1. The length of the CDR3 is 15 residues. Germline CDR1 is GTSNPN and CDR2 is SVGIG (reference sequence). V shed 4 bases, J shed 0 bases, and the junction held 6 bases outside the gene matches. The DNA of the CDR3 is TGTGCCTGGACAATGGGGACAGCCTCTGGAAACACCATATATTTT. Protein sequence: CAWTMGTASGNTIYF.

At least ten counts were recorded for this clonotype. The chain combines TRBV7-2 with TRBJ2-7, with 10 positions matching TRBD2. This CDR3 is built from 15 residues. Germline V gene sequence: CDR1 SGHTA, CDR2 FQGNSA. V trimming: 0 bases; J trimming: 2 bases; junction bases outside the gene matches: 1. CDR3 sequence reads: CASSLALAGPYEQYF. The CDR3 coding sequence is TGTGCCAGCAGCTTAGCACTAGCGGGGCCCTACGAGCAGTACTTC.

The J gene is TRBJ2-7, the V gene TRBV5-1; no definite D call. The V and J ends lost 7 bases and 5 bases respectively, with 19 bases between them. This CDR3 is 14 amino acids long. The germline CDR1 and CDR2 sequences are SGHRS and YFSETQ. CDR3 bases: TGCGCCAGCTCCACCTGGCAACTCCGGGACGAGCAGTACTTC. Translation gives CASSTWQLRDEQYF.

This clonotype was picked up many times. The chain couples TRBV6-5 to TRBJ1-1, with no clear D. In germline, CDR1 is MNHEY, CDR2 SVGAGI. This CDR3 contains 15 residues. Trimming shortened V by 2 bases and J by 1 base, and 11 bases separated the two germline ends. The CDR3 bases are TGTGCCAGCAGTTACGGAGCGGAGACGAACACTGAAGCTTTCTTT. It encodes CASSYGAETNTEAFF.

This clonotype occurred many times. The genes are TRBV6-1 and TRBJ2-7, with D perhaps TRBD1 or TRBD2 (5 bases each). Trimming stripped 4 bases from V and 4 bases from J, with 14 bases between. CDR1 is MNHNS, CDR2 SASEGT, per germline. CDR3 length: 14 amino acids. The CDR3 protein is CASSVVGTGYEQYF. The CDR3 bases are TGTGCCAGCAGTGTTGTGGGGACGGGTTACGAGCAGTACTTC.

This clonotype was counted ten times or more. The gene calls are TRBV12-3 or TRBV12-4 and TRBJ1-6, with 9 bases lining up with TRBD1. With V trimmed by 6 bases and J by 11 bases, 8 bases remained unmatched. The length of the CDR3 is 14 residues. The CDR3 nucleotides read TGTGCCAGCAGCACCGGACAGGGGTTTGCACCCCTCCACTTT. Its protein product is CASSTGQGFAPLHF.

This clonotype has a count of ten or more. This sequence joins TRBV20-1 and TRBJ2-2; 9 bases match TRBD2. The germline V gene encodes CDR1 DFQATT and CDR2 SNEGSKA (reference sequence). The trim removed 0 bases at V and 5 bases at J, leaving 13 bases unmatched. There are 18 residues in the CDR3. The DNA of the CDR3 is TGCAGTGCTAGAGATGGACCCGGCGGGAGGGCCGGTACCGGGGAGCTGTTTTTT. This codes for CSARDGPGGRAGTGELFF.

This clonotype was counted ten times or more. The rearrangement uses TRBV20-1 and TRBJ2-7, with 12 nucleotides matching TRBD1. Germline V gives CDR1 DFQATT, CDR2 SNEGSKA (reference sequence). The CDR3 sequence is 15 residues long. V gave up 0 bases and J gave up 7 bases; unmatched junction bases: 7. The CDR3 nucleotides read TGCAGTGCTAGAGACCCCGGGACAGGGGGCGGTGAGCAGTACTTC. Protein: CSARDPGTGGGEQYF.

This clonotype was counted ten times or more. This CDR3 reads CASSAAGTGVSEAFF. Written as DNA, the CDR3 is TGTGCCAGCAGCGCCGCCGGGACAGGGGTGTCTGAAGCTTTCTTT. The J gene is TRBJ1-1, the V gene TRBV12-3 or TRBV12-4, with 10 bases that match TRBD1. Trimming cost V 6 bases and J 6 bases; bases outside gene matches: 10. CDR3 length equals 15 residues.

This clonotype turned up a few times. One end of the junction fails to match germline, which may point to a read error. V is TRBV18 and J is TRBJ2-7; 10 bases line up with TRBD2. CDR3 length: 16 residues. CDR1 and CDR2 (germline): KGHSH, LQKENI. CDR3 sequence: CASSPPSGRASNEQYF. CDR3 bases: TGTGCCAGCTCACCACCGAGCGGGAGGGCCTCCAACGAGCAGTACTTC.

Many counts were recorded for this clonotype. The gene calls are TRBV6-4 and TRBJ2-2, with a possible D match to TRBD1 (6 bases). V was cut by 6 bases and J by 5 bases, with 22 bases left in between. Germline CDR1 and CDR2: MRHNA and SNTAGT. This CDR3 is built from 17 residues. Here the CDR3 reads CASSQRGTGIWTGELFF. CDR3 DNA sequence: TGTGCCAGCAGCCAAAGGGGAACAGGGATTTGGACCGGGGAGCTGTTTTTT.

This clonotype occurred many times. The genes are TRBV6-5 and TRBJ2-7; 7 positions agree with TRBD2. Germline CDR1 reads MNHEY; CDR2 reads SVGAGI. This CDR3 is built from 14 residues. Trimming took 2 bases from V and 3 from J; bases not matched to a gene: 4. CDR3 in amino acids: CASSYARENYEQYF. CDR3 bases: TGTGCCAGCAGTTACGCGCGGGAGAACTACGAGCAGTACTTC.

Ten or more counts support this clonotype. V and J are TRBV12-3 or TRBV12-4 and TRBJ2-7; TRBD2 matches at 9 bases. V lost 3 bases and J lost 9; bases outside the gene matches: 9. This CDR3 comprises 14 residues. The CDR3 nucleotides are TGTGCCAGCAGTTTTAGCGGGAGTTATGTGGGGCAGTACTTC. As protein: CASSFSGSYVGQYF.

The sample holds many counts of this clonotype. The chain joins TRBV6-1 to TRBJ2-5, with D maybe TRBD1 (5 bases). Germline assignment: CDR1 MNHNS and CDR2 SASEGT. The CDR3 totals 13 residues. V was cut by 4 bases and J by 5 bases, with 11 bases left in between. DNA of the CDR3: TGTGCCAGCAGTGCGGGTGGGGCGGAGACCCAGTACTTC. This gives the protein CASSAGGAETQYF.

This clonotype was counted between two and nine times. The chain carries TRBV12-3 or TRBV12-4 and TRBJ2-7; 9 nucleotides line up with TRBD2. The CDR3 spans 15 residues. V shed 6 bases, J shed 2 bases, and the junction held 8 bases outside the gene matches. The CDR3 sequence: CASRFSGSVPYEQYF. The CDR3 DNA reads TGTGCCAGCAGATTTAGCGGGAGCGTTCCCTACGAGCAGTACTTC.

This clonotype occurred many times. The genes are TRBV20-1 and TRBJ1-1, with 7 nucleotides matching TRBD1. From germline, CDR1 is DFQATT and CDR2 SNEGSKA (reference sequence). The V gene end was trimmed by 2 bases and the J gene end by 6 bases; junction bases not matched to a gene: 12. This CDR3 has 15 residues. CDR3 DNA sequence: TGCAGTGCTAGACAACCCCGGACAGGTAGGCCTGAAGCTTTCTTT. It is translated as CSARQPRTGRPEAFF.